Listed below are T cell receptor beta chains from one sample, sequenced in a study of CD8 T cells in Susac syndrome. TCRdb re-analysed the immunoSEQ multiplex PCR reads in MiXCR, keeping a single row per CDR3 protein. The sample consists of 200,000 to 250,000 distinct CDR3 sequences, approximately 94% of them appearing once. Sequenced: CD4+ T cells from PBMCs. These receptors were obtained from a human donor with Susac syndrome. The CDR3 runs from the conserved cysteine through the conserved F or W. The order of the fields is CDR3 protein, CDR3 DNA, D gene, CDR3 length, J gene, V gene, clone size. The D gene is left open where the match is weak. Expanded clones are given a class, and other clones once, few, many or no size at all.

CAWSGRQQETQYF	TGTGCCTGGAGTGGAAGGCAGCAAGAGACCCAGTACTTC	NA	13	TRBJ2-5	TRBV30	NA
CSARDPAGGPNEQFF	TGCAGTGCTAGAGATCCGGCGGGGGGGCCCAATGAGCAGTTCTTC	TRBD2	15	TRBJ2-1	TRBV20-1	NA
CASSPGDGGKPQHF	TGTGCCAGCAGCCCAGGGGACGGCGGGAAGCCCCAGCATTTT	NA	14	TRBJ1-5	TRBV11-2	NA
CASSLPGQLTYEQYF	TGCGCCAGCAGCTTGCCGGGACAACTAACCTACGAGCAGTACTTC	NA	15	TRBJ2-7	TRBV5-1	once
CATSRPGQGAFRELFF	TGTGCCACCAGCAGACCGGGACAGGGGGCTTTCCGGGAGCTGTTTTTT	TRBD1	16	TRBJ2-2	TRBV15	NA
CASGLDRIPASTDTQYF	TGTGCTAGTGGTTTGGACAGGATTCCTGCTAGCACAGATACGCAGTATTTT	NA	17	TRBJ2-3	TRBV12-5	NA
CASSPLGGGRNEQFF	TGTGCCAGCAGTCCCCTGGGGGGGGGCCGGAATGAGCAGTTCTTC	NA	15	TRBJ2-1	TRBV6-5	once
CASRFGQGTYEQYF	TGTGCCAGCAGGTTTGGGCAGGGCACCTACGAGCAGTACTTC	NA	14	TRBJ2-7	TRBV12-3/TRBV12-4	NA
CSARARNSPLHF	TGCAGTGCTAGAGCGAGAAATTCACCCCTCCACTTT	NA	12	TRBJ1-6	TRBV20-1	NA
CATSGYSPSESNEQFF	TGTGCCACCAGCGGGTACTCCCCTAGCGAATCCAATGAGCAGTTCTTC	NA	16	TRBJ2-1	TRBV15	NA
CSAQQNDGNTIYF	TGCAGTGCTCAGCAGAATGATGGAAACACCATATATTTT	NA	13	TRBJ1-3	TRBV20-1	once
CSARDLRRVGETQYF	TGCAGTGCTAGAGATCTTCGCAGGGTCGGGGAGACCCAGTACTTC	NA	15	TRBJ2-5	TRBV20-1	NA
CSVTSGVGNIQYF	TGCAGCGTTACTAGCGGGGTTGGAAACATTCAGTACTTC	TRBD2	13	TRBJ2-4	TRBV29-1	NA
CASRLDRGAETQYF	TGTGCCAGCAGACTCGACAGGGGTGCAGAGACCCAGTACTTC	TRBD1	14	TRBJ2-5	TRBV6-1	NA
CAWKDRRNTEAFF	TGTGCCTGGAAGGACAGGAGGAACACTGAAGCTTTCTTT	TRBD1	13	TRBJ1-1	TRBV30	NA
CATSDSAGDYGYTF	TGTGCCACCAGTGATTCGGCGGGGGATTATGGCTACACCTTC	NA	14	TRBJ1-2	TRBV24-1	NA
CASSPVGVDGYTF	TGTGCCAGCAGCCCGGTTGGGGTAGATGGCTACACCTTC	NA	13	TRBJ1-2	TRBV9	NA
CAISVRGAGGFYEQYF	TGTGCCATCAGTGTAAGAGGAGCGGGGGGGTTCTACGAGCAGTACTTC	TRBD2	16	TRBJ2-7	TRBV10-3	few
CATSRYRDQSYEQYF	TGTGCCACCAGCAGGTACAGGGACCAATCCTACGAGCAGTACTTC	NA	15	TRBJ2-7	TRBV15	once
CASSLFGEAQYF	TGTGCCAGCAGCCTCTTTGGGGAGGCCCAGTACTTC	NA	12	TRBJ2-5	TRBV2	NA
CSTIWGVNTEAFF	TGCAGCACTATATGGGGAGTTAACACTGAAGCTTTCTTT	NA	13	TRBJ1-1	TRBV29-1	NA
CASSSPPPGIWTEAFF	TGTGCCAGCAGTTCACCCCCGCCGGGGATTTGGACTGAAGCTTTCTTT	NA	16	TRBJ1-1	TRBV27	NA
CASRRSNSPLHF	TGTGCCAGCAGAAGGAGTAATTCACCCCTCCACTTT	NA	12	TRBJ1-6	TRBV27	once
CASSWGTGGNNQPQHF	TGTGCCAGCAGCTGGGGGACAGGGGGAAACAATCAGCCCCAGCATTTT	TRBD1	16	TRBJ1-5	TRBV11-2	NA
CASREDSFRSWGTGELFF	TGTGCCAGTAGAGAGGACAGTTTTCGCAGCTGGGGCACCGGGGAGCTGTTTTTT	NA	18	TRBJ2-2	TRBV19	NA
CSAWTGGRGNQPQHF	TGCAGTGCTTGGACAGGGGGCAGGGGCAATCAGCCCCAGCATTTT	TRBD1	15	TRBJ1-5	TRBV20-1	NA
CASSSTAGQQYF	TGTGCCAGCAGTTCCACGGCTGGTCAGCAGTACTTC	NA	12	TRBJ2-7	TRBV6-5	NA
CASSPYLSGANVLTF	TGTGCCAGCAGCCCCTATCTCTCTGGGGCCAACGTCCTGACTTTC	NA	15	TRBJ2-6	TRBV5-4	NA
CAWSVAGNTIYF	TGTGCCTGGAGTGTAGCTGGAAACACCATATATTTT	NA	12	TRBJ1-3	TRBV30	NA
CSAGPFPSTDTQYF	TGCAGTGCCGGACCCTTCCCAAGCACAGATACGCAGTATTTT	NA	14	TRBJ2-3	TRBV20-1	NA
CAWSVQTGNWGYTF	TGTGCCTGGAGTGTACAAACAGGGAATTGGGGCTACACCTTC	NA	14	TRBJ1-2	TRBV30	NA
CASSLQAGDYNEQFF	TGTGCCAGCAGCCTCCAAGCGGGGGACTACAATGAGCAGTTCTTC	TRBD2	15	TRBJ2-1	TRBV7-2	NA
CAWSAGIGGNQPQHF	TGTGCCTGGAGTGCGGGGATCGGGGGCAATCAGCCCCAGCATTTT	NA	15	TRBJ1-5	TRBV30	NA
CSARQGTTGELFF	TGCAGTGCTAGACAGGGGACCACCGGGGAGCTGTTTTTT	NA	13	TRBJ2-2	TRBV20-1	once
CSASPGQAVYEQYF	TGCAGTGCTAGTCCGGGACAGGCCGTTTACGAGCAGTACTTC	TRBD1	14	TRBJ2-7	TRBV20-1	NA
CASSPPTGSTDTQYF	TGTGCCAGCTCACCGCCGACAGGTAGCACAGATACGCAGTATTTT	NA	15	TRBJ2-3	TRBV18	NA
CASRFGKRDTEAFF	TGTGCCAGTAGATTTGGCAAGAGGGACACTGAAGCTTTCTTT	NA	14	TRBJ1-1	TRBV19	NA
CASSPPGQRNSPLHF	TGTGCCAGCAGTCCTCCGGGACAGCGAAATTCACCCCTCCACTTT	TRBD1	15	TRBJ1-6	TRBV28	few
CASSVLQGGQPQHF	TGTGCCAGCAGTGTGTTGCAGGGAGGTCAGCCCCAGCATTTT	NA	14	TRBJ1-5	TRBV2	NA
CSARGFRGGYEQYF	TGCAGTGCTAGAGGGTTCAGGGGGGGCTACGAGCAGTACTTC	NA	14	TRBJ2-7	TRBV20-1	NA
CASSDMAGNEQFF	TGTGCCAGCAGTGATATGGCGGGCAATGAGCAGTTCTTC	NA	13	TRBJ2-1	TRBV6-5	NA
CASSKWGPRRSYEQYF	TGTGCCAGCAGCAAATGGGGGCCTAGGCGGTCCTACGAGCAGTACTTC	NA	16	TRBJ2-7	TRBV21-1	NA
CASSTDGSEGYTF	TGCGCCAGCAGCACGGACGGGTCTGAGGGCTACACCTTC	NA	13	TRBJ1-2	TRBV5-1	NA
CATSREESISYEQYF	TGTGCCACCAGCAGAGAAGAGAGTATTTCCTACGAGCAGTACTTC	NA	15	TRBJ2-7	TRBV15	NA
CASSRILEDTEAFF	TGTGCCAGCAGTCGGATCCTGGAGGACACTGAAGCTTTCTTT	NA	14	TRBJ1-1	TRBV6-2/TRBV6-3	NA
CAWSGGGLRETQYF	TGTGCCTGGAGTGGAGGGGGCCTGCGAGAGACCCAGTACTTC	TRBD1	14	TRBJ2-5	TRBV30	NA
CASSPRTSGGLETQYF	TGTGCCAGCAGCCCCCGGACTAGCGGGGGGTTGGAGACCCAGTACTTC	TRBD2	16	TRBJ2-5	TRBV9	NA
CASSSGGSRVTQYF	TGCGCCAGCAGCTCCGGGGGCTCTAGAGTGACCCAGTACTTC	NA	14	TRBJ2-5	TRBV5-1	NA
CSATSLAGAYTGELFF	TGCAGTGCCACAAGCCTAGCGGGGGCCTACACCGGGGAGCTGTTTTTT	TRBD2	16	TRBJ2-2	TRBV20-1	NA
CSATRTSGGAPYEQYF	TGCAGTGCTACCCGGACTAGCGGGGGGGCTCCCTACGAGCAGTACTTC	TRBD2	16	TRBJ2-7	TRBV20-1	once
CASSLAGDPYEQYF	TGTGCCAGCAGCTTGGCCGGAGATCCCTACGAGCAGTACTTC	NA	14	TRBJ2-7	TRBV5-4	NA
CASSLQGAKDEKLFF	TGTGCCAGCAGCTTACAGGGGGCGAAGGACGAAAAACTGTTTTTT	TRBD1	15	TRBJ1-4	TRBV9	once
CASSEGEGVLRYEKLFF	TGTGCCAGCAGTGAAGGGGAGGGGGTGCTGCGGTATGAAAAACTGTTTTTT	NA	17	TRBJ1-4	TRBV6-1	NA
CATSDLRGGERNEQFF	TGTGCCACCAGTGATTTGCGAGGGGGCGAACGCAATGAGCAGTTCTTC	TRBD1	16	TRBJ2-1	TRBV24-1	NA
CASSGTGWTGYTF	TGCGCCAGCAGCGGCACAGGGTGGACCGGCTACACCTTC	NA	13	TRBJ1-2	TRBV5-1	NA
CASSAGQGFRPATIAKNIQYF	TGTGCCAGCAGTGCGGGACAGGGGTTTCGCCCGGCGACTATAGCCAAAAACATTCAGTACTTC	TRBD1	21	TRBJ2-4	TRBV6-1	NA
CASSSEAQGGYGYTF	TGTGCCAGCAGCTCAGAGGCTCAGGGGGGCTATGGCTACACCTTC	TRBD1	15	TRBJ1-2	TRBV7-9	NA